These T cell receptor beta chains were read from a single sample in a study of blood T cell repertoires in COVID-19. Here immunoSEQ multiplex PCR was the method, and the copy in TCRdb shows in-frame clones only, minus some. The table has around 250,000 clones, about 89% seen once. Material: PBMCs or T cells enriched from blood (not recorded which). The origin of the receptors is a human donor in a cohort exposed to, infected with or recovered from COVID-19 (not recorded which). The donor label of this sample is uncertain. CDR3s include the opening cysteine and the closing phenylalanine or tryptophan. The D gene is left open where the match is weak. Not every row has a clone size; where given, it reads once, few, many or a size class.

J gene,D gene,clone size,CDR3 length,V gene,CDR3 DNA,CDR3 protein
TRBJ2-2,.,.,14,TRBV7-2,TGTGCCAGCACCGGGACATTGAACACCGGGGAGCTGTTTTTT,CASTGTLNTGELFF
TRBJ1-2,.,.,14,TRBV9,TGTGCCAGCAGCAGAACAGGGAGCGAGTATGGCTACACCTTC,CASSRTGSEYGYTF
TRBJ1-2,.,.,16,TRBV27,TGTGCCAGCAGTTTAAGGTACGCGGAAGCTAACTATGGCTACACCTTC,CASSLRYAEANYGYTF
TRBJ2-3,TRBD1,.,15,TRBV7-3,TGTGCCAGCAGCTTATTAGGGACAGGGCACGATACGCAGTATTTT,CASSLLGTGHDTQYF
TRBJ1-1,.,.,14,TRBV7-8,TGTGCCAGCATTGTTGGTGCAGGTAACACTGAAGCTTTCTTT,CASIVGAGNTEAFF
TRBJ1-5,.,.,18,TRBV19,TGTGCCAGTAGTATCTTACAGGGCGTCGGGGATAGCAATCAGCCCCAGCATTTT,CASSILQGVGDSNQPQHF
TRBJ2-4,.,.,15,TRBV25-1,TGTGCCAGCAGTGAGGCTTTACAGTCAACGGCCATTCAGTACTTC,CASSEALQSTAIQYF
TRBJ2-7,TRBD1,.,15,TRBV2,TGTGCCAGCAGCAAACCGGACAGGGGGTCCTACGAGCAGTACTTC,CASSKPDRGSYEQYF
TRBJ1-4,.,.,19,TRBV15,TGTGCCACCAGCACCGGCGACAGCCCCTTAGTTTCAACTAATGAAAAACTGTTTTTT,CATSTGDSPLVSTNEKLFF
TRBJ2-7,TRBD2,.,14,TRBV30,TGTGCCTGGAGTGTGGCGGGGGTTAGCGGCGAGCAGTACTTC,CAWSVAGVSGEQYF
TRBJ1-1,.,few,16,TRBV18,TGTGCCAGCTCACCACAAAAGATAGGGGGGAACACTGAAGCTTTCTTT,CASSPQKIGGNTEAFF
TRBJ2-3,.,.,15,TRBV11-2,TGTGCCAGCAGGGCAGGGCTTTCTAACACAGATACGCAGTATTTT,CASRAGLSNTDTQYF
TRBJ1-1,TRBD1,.,15,TRBV5-1,TGCGCCAGCAGCTTCTACAGGGGCGCGGGGACTGAAGCTTTCTTT,CASSFYRGAGTEAFF
TRBJ1-1,TRBD1,.,14,TRBV30,TGTGCCTGGGGACCAAGGGGGCCCGACACTGAAGCTTTCTTT,CAWGPRGPDTEAFF
TRBJ1-5,TRBD1,.,18,TRBV27,TGTGCCAGCAGCCGGGGACAGGGGGGTACGTGGAGCAATCAGCCCCAGCATTTT,CASSRGQGGTWSNQPQHF
TRBJ1-2,TRBD1,.,16,TRBV6-5,TGTGCCAGCAGTTACTTTCGGACAGGGGGGGGCTATGGCTACACCTTC,CASSYFRTGGGYGYTF
TRBJ1-1,.,.,14,TRBV11-2,TGTGCCAGCAGCTTTTTGACAGGGAACACTGAAGCTTTCTTT,CASSFLTGNTEAFF
TRBJ2-2,.,.,14,TRBV18,TGTGCCAGCTCACCACGGCAGGGCACCGGGGAGCTGTTTTTT,CASSPRQGTGELFF
TRBJ1-5,.,.,17,TRBV4-1,TGCGCCAGCAGTTCCTCTCAGGTGGAATATAGCAATCAGCCCCAGCATTTT,CASSSSQVEYSNQPQHF
TRBJ1-1,.,.,14,TRBV19,TGTGCCAGTAGTATAGGCAGTTCGAACACTGAAGCTTTCTTT,CASSIGSSNTEAFF
TRBJ2-7,TRBD1,once,14,TRBV2,TGTGCCAGCAGTGGGGACAGGGGGACCTACGAGCAGTACTTC,CASSGDRGTYEQYF
TRBJ1-2,.,.,13,TRBV5-6,TGTGCCAGCAGTCCCACAGGGATCTATGGCTACACCTTC,CASSPTGIYGYTF
TRBJ1-5,TRBD1,once,15,TRBV27,TGTGCCAGCAGTTTAGAGGGGGCAAGCAATCAGCCCCAGCATTTT,CASSLEGASNQPQHF
TRBJ1-2,.,.,14,TRBV3-1/TRBV3-2,TGTGCCAGCAGCCAAGCTGGAGGAAACTATGGCTACACCTTC,CASSQAGGNYGYTF
TRBJ1-3,.,.,15,TRBV7-9,TGTGCCAGCAGCTTTGGAGCCCTCTGGGGAAACACCATATATTTT,CASSFGALWGNTIYF
TRBJ1-2,.,.,13,TRBV5-4,TGTGCCAGCAGCTTGGACAGTAACTATGGCTACACCTTC,CASSLDSNYGYTF
TRBJ2-1,TRBD2,.,15,TRBV5-1,TGCGCCAGCAGCGTTACTAGCGGGGGGGCCAATGAGCAGTTCTTC,CASSVTSGGANEQFF
TRBJ2-3,.,.,15,TRBV7-3,TGTGCCAGCAGCTTAAACGGGGGACGCACAGATACGCAGTATTTT,CASSLNGGRTDTQYF
TRBJ2-7,.,.,13,TRBV11-3,TGTGCCAGCAGCTTAGAGGGCAGTTACGAGCAGTACTTC,CASSLEGSYEQYF